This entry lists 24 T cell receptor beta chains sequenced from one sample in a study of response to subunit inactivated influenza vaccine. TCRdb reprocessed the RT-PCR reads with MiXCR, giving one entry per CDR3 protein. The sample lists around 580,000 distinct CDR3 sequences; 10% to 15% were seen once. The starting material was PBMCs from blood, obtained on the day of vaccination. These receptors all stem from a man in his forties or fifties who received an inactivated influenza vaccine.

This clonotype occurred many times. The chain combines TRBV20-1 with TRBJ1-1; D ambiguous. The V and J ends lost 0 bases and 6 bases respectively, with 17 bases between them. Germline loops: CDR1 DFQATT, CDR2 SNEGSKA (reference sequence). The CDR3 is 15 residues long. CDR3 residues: CSARDLGAGRSEAFF. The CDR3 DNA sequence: TGCAGTGCTAGAGATCTTGGAGCTGGGAGGTCTGAAGCTTTCTTT.

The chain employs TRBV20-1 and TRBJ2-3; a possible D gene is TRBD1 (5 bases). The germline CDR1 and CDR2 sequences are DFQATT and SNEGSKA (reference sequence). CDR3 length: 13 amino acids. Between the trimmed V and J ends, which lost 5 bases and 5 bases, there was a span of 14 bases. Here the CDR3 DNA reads TGCAGTGCTGGGTTGGGGCAGGGAGATACGCAGTATTTT. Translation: CSAGLGQGDTQYF.

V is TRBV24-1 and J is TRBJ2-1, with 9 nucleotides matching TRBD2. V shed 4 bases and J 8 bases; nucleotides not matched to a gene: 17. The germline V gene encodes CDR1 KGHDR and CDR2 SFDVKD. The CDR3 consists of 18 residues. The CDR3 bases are TGTGCCACCAGTGACCCGTATGGTTTAGCGGGAGATCCATATGAGCAGTTCTTC. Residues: CATSDPYGLAGDPYEQFF.

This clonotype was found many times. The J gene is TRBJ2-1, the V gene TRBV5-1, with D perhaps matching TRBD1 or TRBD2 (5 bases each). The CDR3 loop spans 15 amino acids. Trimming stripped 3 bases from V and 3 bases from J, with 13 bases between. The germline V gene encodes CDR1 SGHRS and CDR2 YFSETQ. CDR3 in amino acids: CASSSGTEYYNEQFF. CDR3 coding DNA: TGCGCCAGCAGCTCCGGGACGGAATACTACAATGAGCAGTTCTTC. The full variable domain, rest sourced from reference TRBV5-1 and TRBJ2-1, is KAGVTQTPRYLIKTRGQQVTLSCSPISGHRSVSWYQQTPGQGLQFLFEYFSETQRNKGNFPGRFSGRQFSNSRSEMNVSTLELGDSALYLCASSSGTEYYNEQFFGPGTRLTVL.

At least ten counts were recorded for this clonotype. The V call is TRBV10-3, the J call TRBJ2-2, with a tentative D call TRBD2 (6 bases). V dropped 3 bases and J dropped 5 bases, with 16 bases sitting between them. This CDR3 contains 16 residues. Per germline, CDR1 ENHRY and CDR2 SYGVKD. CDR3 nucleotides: TGTGCCATCAGTGATCTGACTAGGGACGCTACCGGGGAGCTGTTTTTT. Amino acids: CAISDLTRDATGELFF.

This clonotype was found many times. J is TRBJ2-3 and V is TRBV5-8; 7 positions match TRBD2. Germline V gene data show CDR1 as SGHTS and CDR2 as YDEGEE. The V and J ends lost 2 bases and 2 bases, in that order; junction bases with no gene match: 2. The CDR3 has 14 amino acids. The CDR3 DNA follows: TGTGCCAGCAGCTTCGGGGGGACCACAGATACGCAGTATTTT. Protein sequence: CASSFGGTTDTQYF.

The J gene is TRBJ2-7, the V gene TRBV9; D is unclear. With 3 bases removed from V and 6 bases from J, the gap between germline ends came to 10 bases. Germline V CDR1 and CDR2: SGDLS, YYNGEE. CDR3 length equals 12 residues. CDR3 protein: CASSAGLSEQYF. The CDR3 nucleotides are TGTGCCAGCAGCGCCGGGCTATCCGAGCAGTACTTC.

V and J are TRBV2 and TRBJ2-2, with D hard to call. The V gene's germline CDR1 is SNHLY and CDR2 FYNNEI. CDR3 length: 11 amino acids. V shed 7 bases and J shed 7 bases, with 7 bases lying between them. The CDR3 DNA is TGTGCCAGCATGCGCGACGGGGAGCTGTTTTTT. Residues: CASMRDGELFF.

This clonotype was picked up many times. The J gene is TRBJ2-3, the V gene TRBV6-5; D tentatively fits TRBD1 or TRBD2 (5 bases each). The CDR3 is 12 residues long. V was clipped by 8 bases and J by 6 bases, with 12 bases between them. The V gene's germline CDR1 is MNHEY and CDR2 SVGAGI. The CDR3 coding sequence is TGTGCCAGCGCCAGGGCGGGCGATACGCAGTATTTT. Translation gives CASARAGDTQYF.

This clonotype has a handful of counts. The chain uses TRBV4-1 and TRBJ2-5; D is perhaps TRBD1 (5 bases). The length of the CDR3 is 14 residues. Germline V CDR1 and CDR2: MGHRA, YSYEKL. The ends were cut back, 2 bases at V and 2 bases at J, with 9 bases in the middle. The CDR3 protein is CASSQWPGQETQYF. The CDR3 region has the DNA TGCGCCAGCAGCCAATGGCCAGGGCAAGAGACCCAGTACTTC.

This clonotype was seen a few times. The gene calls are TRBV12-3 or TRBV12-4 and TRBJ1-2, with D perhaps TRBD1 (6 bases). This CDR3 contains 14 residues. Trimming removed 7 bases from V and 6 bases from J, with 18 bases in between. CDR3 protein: CASTLRVGGNGYTF. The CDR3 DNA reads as TGTGCCAGCACCCTCCGGGTAGGGGGTAATGGCTACACCTTC.

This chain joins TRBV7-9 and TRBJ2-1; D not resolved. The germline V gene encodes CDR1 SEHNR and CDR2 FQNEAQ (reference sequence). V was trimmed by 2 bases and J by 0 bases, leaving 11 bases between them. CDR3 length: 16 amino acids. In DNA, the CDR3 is TGTGCCAGCAGCTTATCTTATGGGTTCTCCTACAATGAGCAGTTCTTC. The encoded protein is CASSLSYGFSYNEQFF.

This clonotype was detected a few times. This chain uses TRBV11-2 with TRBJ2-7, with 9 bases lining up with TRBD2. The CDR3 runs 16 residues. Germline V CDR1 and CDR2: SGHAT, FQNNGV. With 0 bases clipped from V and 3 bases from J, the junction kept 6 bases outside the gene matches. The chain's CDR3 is CASSLDGLAGLYEQYF. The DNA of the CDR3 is TGTGCCAGCAGCTTAGATGGCCTAGCGGGACTCTACGAGCAGTACTTC.

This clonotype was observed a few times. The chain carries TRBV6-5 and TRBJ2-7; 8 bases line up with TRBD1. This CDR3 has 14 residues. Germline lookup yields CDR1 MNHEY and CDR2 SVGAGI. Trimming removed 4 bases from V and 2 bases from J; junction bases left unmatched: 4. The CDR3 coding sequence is TGTGCCAGCAGTTTCGACAGGGGAGCCTACGAGCAGTACTTC. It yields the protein CASSFDRGAYEQYF.

CDR3: CASSLASRGYNQPQHF. CDR3 coding DNA: TGTGCCAGCAGCTTAGCCTCACGGGGATACAATCAGCCCCAGCATTTT. V is TRBV7-8 and J is TRBJ1-5; no definite D call. V was pared by 0 bases and J by 3 bases, with 12 bases between. CDR3 length: 16 amino acids. Germline CDR1 is SGHVS and CDR2 is FQNEAQ.

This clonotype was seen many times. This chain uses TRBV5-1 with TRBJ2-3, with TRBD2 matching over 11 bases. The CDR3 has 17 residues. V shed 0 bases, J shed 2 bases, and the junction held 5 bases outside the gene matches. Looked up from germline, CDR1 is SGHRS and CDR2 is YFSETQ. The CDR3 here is CASSLVRGLADTDTQYF. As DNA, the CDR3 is TGCGCCAGCAGCTTGGTCCGGGGACTAGCGGACACAGATACGCAGTATTTT.

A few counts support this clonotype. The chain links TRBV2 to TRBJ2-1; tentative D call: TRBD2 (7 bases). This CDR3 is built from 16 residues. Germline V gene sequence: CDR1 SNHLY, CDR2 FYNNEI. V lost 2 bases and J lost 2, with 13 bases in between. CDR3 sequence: CASSERGGSPYNEQFF. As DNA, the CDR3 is TGTGCCAGCAGTGAAAGGGGGGGGAGCCCCTACAATGAGCAGTTCTTC.

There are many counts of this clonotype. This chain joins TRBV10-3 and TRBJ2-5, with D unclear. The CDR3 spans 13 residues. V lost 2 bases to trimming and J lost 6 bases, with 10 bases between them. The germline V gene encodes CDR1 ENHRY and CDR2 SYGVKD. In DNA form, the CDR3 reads TGTGCCATCAGTGAGGGGGTCGTGAAGACCCAGTACTTC. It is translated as CAISEGVVKTQYF.

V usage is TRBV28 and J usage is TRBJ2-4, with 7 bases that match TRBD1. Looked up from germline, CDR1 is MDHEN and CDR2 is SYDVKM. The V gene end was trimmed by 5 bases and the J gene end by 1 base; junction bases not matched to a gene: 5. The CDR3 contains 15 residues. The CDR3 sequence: CASSTTGYAKNIQYF. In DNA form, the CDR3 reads TGTGCCAGCAGTACGACAGGGTATGCCAAAAACATTCAGTACTTC.

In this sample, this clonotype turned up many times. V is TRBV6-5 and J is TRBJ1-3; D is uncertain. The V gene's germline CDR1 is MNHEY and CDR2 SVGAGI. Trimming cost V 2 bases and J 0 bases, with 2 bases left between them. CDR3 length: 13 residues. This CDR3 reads CASSYGSGNTIYF. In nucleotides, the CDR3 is TGTGCCAGCAGTTACGGCTCTGGAAACACCATATATTTT.

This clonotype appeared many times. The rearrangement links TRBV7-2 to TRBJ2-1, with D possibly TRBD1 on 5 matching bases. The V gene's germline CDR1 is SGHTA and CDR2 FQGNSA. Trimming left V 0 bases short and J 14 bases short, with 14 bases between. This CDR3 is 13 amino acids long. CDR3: CASSLAGHPFEFF. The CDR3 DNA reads TGTGCCAGCAGCTTAGCCGGACACCCTTTTGAGTTCTTC.

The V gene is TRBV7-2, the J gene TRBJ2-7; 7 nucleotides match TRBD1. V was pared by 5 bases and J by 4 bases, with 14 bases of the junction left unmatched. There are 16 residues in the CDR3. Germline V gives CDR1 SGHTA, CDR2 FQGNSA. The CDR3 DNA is TGTGCCAGCAGCAAGCCAACCACCGGGACAGATTACGAGCAGTACTTC. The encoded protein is CASSKPTTGTDYEQYF.

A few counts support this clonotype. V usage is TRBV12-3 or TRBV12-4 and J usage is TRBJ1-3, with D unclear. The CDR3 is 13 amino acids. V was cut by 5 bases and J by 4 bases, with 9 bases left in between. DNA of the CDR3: TGTGCCAGCAGTGGTGGACCCGGAAACACCATATATTTT. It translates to CASSGGPGNTIYF.

CDR3 sequence reads: CASSIGRGSYEQYF. CDR3 DNA: TGTGCCAGTAGTATCGGACGGGGTTCCTACGAGCAGTACTTC. The rearrangement uses TRBV19 and TRBJ2-7; D perhaps matches TRBD2 (5 bases). Per germline, CDR1 LNHDA and CDR2 SQIVND (reference sequence). The CDR3 is 14 residues long. The V end lost 3 bases, the J end lost 1 base, and 10 bases lay between the germline ends.